Listed here are 17 T cell receptor beta chains from one sample, sequenced in a study of T-cell memory formation after mild COVID-19. TCRdb re-analysed the 5' RACE reads in MiXCR, keeping a single row per CDR3 protein. Here the sample spans around 120,000 distinct CDR3 sequences, 16% being singletons. What was sequenced was PBMCs or a T cell subset sorted from them (not recorded which). Receptors were obtained from an adult woman who had mild COVID-19 (a few samples of this study predate the infection). Cell type and time point are not known.

The gene calls are TRBV2 and TRBJ1-1; tentatively, D is TRBD1 (6 bases). V was pared by 10 bases and J by 6 bases, with 15 bases between. This CDR3 has 12 amino acids. Per the germline V gene, CDR1 is SNHLY and CDR2 is FYNNEI. The CDR3 DNA reads as TGTGCCACCAACAGGGATGTCGCTGAAGCTTTCTTT. Protein: CATNRDVAEAFF.

The gene calls are TRBV29-1 and TRBJ1-1; D gene unclear. This CDR3 region has 14 residues. In germline, CDR1 is SQVTM, CDR2 ANQGSEA. V lost 6 bases, J lost 1 base, and 15 bases lay in between. The CDR3: CSVEPRASNTEAFF. The CDR3 coding sequence is TGCAGCGTGGAACCCCGGGCTTCGAACACTGAAGCTTTCTTT.

This clonotype has just a few counts. The rearrangement uses TRBV29-1 and TRBJ2-1; TRBD2 aligns across 8 bases. Germline trimming cut 2 bases from V and 4 bases from J; bases unmatched to any gene: 10. Germline V gives CDR1 SQVTM, CDR2 ANQGSEA. This CDR3 contains 16 residues. The CDR3 DNA is TGCAGCGTTGAACTCCCCGGGAGGGCCACATACAATGAGCAGTTCTTC. It encodes CSVELPGRATYNEQFF.

The rearrangement joins TRBV7-9 to TRBJ2-4; either TRBD1 or TRBD2 may fit D (5 bases each). The V end was cut by 4 bases, the J end by 5 bases, with 9 bases between. The CDR3 is 13 residues long. Germline CDR1 is SEHNR and CDR2 is FQNEAQ (reference sequence). CDR3 amino acids: CASSSPGQNIQYF. The CDR3 DNA sequence: TGTGCCAGCAGCTCGCCGGGACAAAACATTCAGTACTTC.

This chain uses TRBV6-1 with TRBJ2-7, with 10 bases that match TRBD1. V trimming: 8 bases; J trimming: 5 bases; junction bases outside the gene matches: 6. The CDR3 runs 13 residues. Germline CDR1 and CDR2: MNHNS and SASEGT. The CDR3 sequence is CASEDRGQDEQYF. The CDR3 nucleotides are TGTGCCAGCGAAGACAGGGGGCAGGACGAGCAGTACTTC.

The table lists this clonotype with many counts. V gene TRBV28 combines with J gene TRBJ2-2; TRBD2 is a possible D gene (5 bases). Germline V lookup: CDR1 MDHEN, CDR2 SYDVKM. The length of the CDR3 is 14 residues. V was shortened by 10 bases and J by 1 base, with 13 bases between the two germline ends. CDR3 loop: CATRAELNTGELFF. CDR3 nucleotide sequence: TGTGCCACGCGGGCCGAATTGAACACCGGGGAGCTGTTTTTT.

The chain carries TRBV7-3 and TRBJ2-5; 7 bases agree with TRBD1. The CDR3 sequence is 15 residues long. V trimming: 5 bases; J trimming: 5 bases; junction bases outside the gene matches: 11. In germline, CDR1 is SGHTA, CDR2 FQGTGA. CDR3 region: CASSGTGVNGETQYF. CDR3 coding DNA: TGTGCCAGCAGCGGAACAGGGGTAAACGGGGAGACCCAGTACTTC.

This clonotype was seen many times. This chain links TRBV20-1 with TRBJ2-3; either TRBD1 or TRBD2 may supply D (5 bases each). Germline CDR1 and CDR2: DFQATT and SNEGSKA (reference sequence). This CDR3 region has 15 residues. Trimming stripped 0 bases from V and 6 bases from J, with 16 bases between. CDR3 nucleotides: TGCAGTGCTAGAGACCTCGTGGGACCGGGGGATACGCAGTATTTT. Its translation: CSARDLVGPGDTQYF.

This clonotype was seen a few times. V and J are TRBV20-1 and TRBJ2-7; 8 bases are a match to TRBD1. Losses at the gene ends were 6 bases for V and 6 bases for J; bases not matched to a gene: 16. The CDR3 is 15 residues long. Germline V gene lookup returns CDR1 DFQATT and CDR2 SNEGSKA (reference sequence). Here the CDR3 reads CSAATRDRFVSEQYF. In DNA, the CDR3 is TGCAGTGCCGCCACGAGGGACAGGTTTGTTAGCGAGCAGTACTTC.

This clonotype was counted between two and nine times. V and J are TRBV5-1 and TRBJ2-3; TRBD2 matches 8 bases. Germline V gives CDR1 SGHRS, CDR2 YFSETQ. The CDR3 extends over 14 amino acids. The junction had 6 bases not matched to a gene; V was cut back by 4 bases and J by 5 bases. The CDR3 sequence: CASSTGGPQDTQYF. CDR3 in DNA: TGCGCCAGCAGCACGGGGGGGCCACAAGATACGCAGTATTTT.

This chain uses TRBV14 with TRBJ2-7; no reliable D call. CDR1 SGHDN and CDR2 FVKESK come from the germline V gene. This CDR3 spans 14 amino acids. Trimming cost V 0 bases and J 6 bases, with 12 bases left between them. CDR3 residues: CASSQEVGTAEQYF. CDR3 bases: TGTGCCAGCAGCCAAGAGGTTGGCACAGCCGAGCAGTACTTC. The full variable domain, completed using reference TRBV14 and TRBJ2-7, is EAGVTQFPSHSVIEKGQTVTLRCDPISGHDNLYWYRRVMGKEIKFLLHFVKESKQDESGMPNNRFLAERTGGTYSTLKVQPAELEDSGVYFCASSQEVGTAEQYFGPGTRLTVT.

The table lists this clonotype with a few counts. The V gene is TRBV4-1, the J gene TRBJ2-1; D possibly matches TRBD1 or TRBD2 (5 bases each). Germline V gives CDR1 MGHRA, CDR2 YSYEKL. Trimming shortened V by 6 bases and J by 7 bases, and 22 bases separated the two germline ends. The CDR3 runs to 16 residues. The CDR3 is CASRSVARGRGNEQFF. The CDR3 DNA sequence: TGCGCCAGCAGATCCGTAGCCCGGGGCCGGGGAAATGAGCAGTTCTTC.

The chain joins TRBV9 to TRBJ1-4, with TRBD1 as a possible D gene (5 bases). Trimming pared 8 bases from V and 0 bases from J, leaving 20 bases between. CDR1 and CDR2 (germline): SGDLS, YYNGEE. CDR3 length equals 17 residues. The chain's CDR3 is CASGGRPDRATNEKLFF. For the CDR3, the DNA is TGTGCCAGTGGGGGTCGGCCTGACCGAGCAACTAATGAAAAACTGTTTTTT.

This clonotype appeared a few times. The chain joins TRBV5-5 to TRBJ2-3; 9 positions agree with TRBD2. After removal of 1 base from V and 1 base from J, the junction contained 4 bases not matched to a gene. CDR3 length: 16 amino acids. Looked up from germline, CDR1 is SGHKS and CDR2 is YYEKEE (reference sequence). As DNA, the CDR3 is TGTGCCAGCAGCTTGAGCGGGAGGCCCCGCACAGATACGCAGTATTTT. Translating gives CASSLSGRPRTDTQYF.

This clonotype came up a few times. This rearrangement joins TRBV12-3 or TRBV12-4 to TRBJ1-1; 9 bases map to TRBD1. The CDR3 runs to 15 residues. The V gene end was trimmed by 6 bases and the J gene end by 5 bases; junction bases not matched to a gene: 10. As DNA, the CDR3 is TGTGCCAGCAGGTTGGGGGACAGGGCCTGGACTGAAGCTTTCTTT. Protein: CASRLGDRAWTEAFF.

The sample holds a few counts of this clonotype. This sequence joins TRBV6-6 and TRBJ2-1; TRBD2 agrees at 11 bases. Germline V CDR1 and CDR2: MNHNY, SVGAGI (reference sequence). With V trimmed by 6 bases and J by 5 bases, 6 bases remained unmatched. The CDR3 loop spans 15 amino acids. This chain's CDR3 is CASSRLAGTDNEQFF. The CDR3 region has the DNA TGTGCCAGCAGCCGACTAGCGGGAACCGACAATGAGCAGTTCTTC.

In this sample, this clonotype turned up a few times. This sequence joins TRBV7-9 and TRBJ2-1; D unresolved. The CDR3 consists of 13 residues. V gave up 2 bases and J gave up 8 bases, with 10 bases separating them. Germline V lookup: CDR1 SEHNR, CDR2 FQNEAQ (reference sequence). In nucleotides, the CDR3 is TGTGCCAGCAGCTTAACAAGCCAGCATGAGCAGTTCTTC. Encoded protein: CASSLTSQHEQFF.